This TCR beta chain was profiled in a study of blood T cells in healthy people across ages. PBMCs were isolated at a quantity of at least 7 million per sample. With a J-beta primer mix and a sample-barcoded 5' primer, a second PCR ran about 7 to 11 cycles. TCRdb independently ran MiXCR on the 5' RACE reads; one entry per CDR3 protein. The data show about 1.6 million distinct CDR3 sequences, with around 35% seen just once and roughly 12% held by the top ten. This clonotype has only a few counts. Its matching antigen is unknown. The CDR3 consists of 15 residues. The V and J ends lost 0 bases and 3 bases respectively, with 10 bases between them. From germline, CDR1 is SGHAT and CDR2 FQNNGV. Study-wide results and caveats: Measured against age, TCR beta diversity per million T cells decreased in a roughly linear manner. PBMC samples, being unsorted, prevented any conclusive comparison of naive and antigen-experienced cells.

The sequenced sample consisted of blood. The chain links TRBV11-2 to TRBJ2-3; unclear D gene. This TCR was sampled from a woman in her twenties or thirties in good health. The CDR3 bases are TGTGCCAGCAGCTTAGATCGTCACTCAACAGATACGCAGTATTTT. The encoded protein is CASSLDRHSTDTQYF.